This TCR beta chain was sequenced for a study of cytomegalovirus exposure and HLA in healthy donors. Findings and limits, study-wide: Cytomegalovirus status, reportedly, was diagnosed with high specificity and sensitivity by the classifier.

Comment on this clone: The target antigen is unknown. Other nucleotide sequences in the sample specify the same CDR3.

Amplification used 60 Vbeta primers and 13 Jbeta primers. Here immunoSEQ multiplex PCR was the method, and the copy in TCRdb shows in-frame clones only, minus some. The sample holds about 79,000 clones. Sequencing input: PBMCs. The sequence was obtained from a man under 40 in good health and CMV-seronegative.

CDR3 nucleotides: TGTGCCAGCAGCCCTCGGACACTGTACAATGAGCAGTTCTTC. It codes for CASSPRTLYNEQFF. The V call is TRBV9, the J call TRBJ2-1, with TRBD1 as a possible D gene (5 bases). The CDR3 is 14 amino acids. Germline V CDR1 and CDR2: SGDLS, YYNGEE. V was pared by 4 bases and J by 4 bases, with 12 bases between.